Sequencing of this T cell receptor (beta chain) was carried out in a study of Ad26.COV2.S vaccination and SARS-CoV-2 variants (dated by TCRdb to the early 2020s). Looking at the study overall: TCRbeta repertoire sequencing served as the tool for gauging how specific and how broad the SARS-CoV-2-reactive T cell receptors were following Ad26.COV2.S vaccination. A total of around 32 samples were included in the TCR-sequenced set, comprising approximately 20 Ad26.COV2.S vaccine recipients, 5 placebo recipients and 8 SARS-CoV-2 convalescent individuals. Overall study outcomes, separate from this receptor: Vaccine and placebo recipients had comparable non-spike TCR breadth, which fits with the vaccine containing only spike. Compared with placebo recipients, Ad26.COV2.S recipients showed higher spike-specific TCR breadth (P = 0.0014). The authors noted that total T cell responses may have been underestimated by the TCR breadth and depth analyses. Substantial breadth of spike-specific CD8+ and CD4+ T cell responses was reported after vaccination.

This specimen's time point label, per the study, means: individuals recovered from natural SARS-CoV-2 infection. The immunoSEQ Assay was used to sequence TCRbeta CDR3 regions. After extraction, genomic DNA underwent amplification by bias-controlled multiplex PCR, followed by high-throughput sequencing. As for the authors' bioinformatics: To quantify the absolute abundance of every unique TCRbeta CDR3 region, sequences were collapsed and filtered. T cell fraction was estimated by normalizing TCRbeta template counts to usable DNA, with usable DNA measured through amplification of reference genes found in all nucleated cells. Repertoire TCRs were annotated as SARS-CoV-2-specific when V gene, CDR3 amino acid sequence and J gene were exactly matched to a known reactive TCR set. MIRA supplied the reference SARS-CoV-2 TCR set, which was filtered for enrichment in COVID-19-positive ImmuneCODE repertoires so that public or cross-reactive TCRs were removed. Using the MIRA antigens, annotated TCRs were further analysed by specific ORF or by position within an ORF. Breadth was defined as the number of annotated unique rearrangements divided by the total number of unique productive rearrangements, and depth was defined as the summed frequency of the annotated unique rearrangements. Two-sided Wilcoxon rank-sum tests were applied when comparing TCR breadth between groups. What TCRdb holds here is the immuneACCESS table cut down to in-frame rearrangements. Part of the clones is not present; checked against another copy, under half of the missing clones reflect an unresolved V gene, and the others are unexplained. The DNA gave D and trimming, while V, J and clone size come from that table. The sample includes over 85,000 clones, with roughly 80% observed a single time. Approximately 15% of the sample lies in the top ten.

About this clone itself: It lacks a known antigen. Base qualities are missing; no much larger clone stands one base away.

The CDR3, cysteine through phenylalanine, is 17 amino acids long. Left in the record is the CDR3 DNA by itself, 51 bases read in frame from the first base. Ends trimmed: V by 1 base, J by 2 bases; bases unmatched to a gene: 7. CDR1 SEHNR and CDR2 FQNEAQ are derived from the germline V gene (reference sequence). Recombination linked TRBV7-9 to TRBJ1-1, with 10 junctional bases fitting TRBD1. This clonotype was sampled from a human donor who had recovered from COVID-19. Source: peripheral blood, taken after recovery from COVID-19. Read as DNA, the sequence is TGTGCCAGCAGCTTAGTGGGACAGGGGATATTTAACACTGAAGCTTTCTTT. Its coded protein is CASSLVGQGIFNTEAFF.